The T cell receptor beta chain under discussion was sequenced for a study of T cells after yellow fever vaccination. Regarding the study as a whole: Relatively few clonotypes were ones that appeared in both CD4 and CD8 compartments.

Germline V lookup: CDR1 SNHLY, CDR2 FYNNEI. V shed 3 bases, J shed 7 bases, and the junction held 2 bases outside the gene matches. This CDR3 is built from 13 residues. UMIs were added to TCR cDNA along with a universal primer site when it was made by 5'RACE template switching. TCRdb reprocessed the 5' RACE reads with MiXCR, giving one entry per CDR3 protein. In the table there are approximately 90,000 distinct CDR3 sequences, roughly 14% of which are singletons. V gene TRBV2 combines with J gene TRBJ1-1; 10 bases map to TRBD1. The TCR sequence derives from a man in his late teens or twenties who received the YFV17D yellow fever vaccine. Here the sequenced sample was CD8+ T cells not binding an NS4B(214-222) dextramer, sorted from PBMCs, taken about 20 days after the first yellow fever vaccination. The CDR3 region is CASSEGTGVEAFF. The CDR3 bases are TGTGCCAGCAGTGAGGGGACAGGGGTTGAAGCTTTCTTT.